Below are 15 T cell receptor beta chains sequenced from a single sample in a study of blood T cell repertoires in COVID-19 (dated by TCRdb to about 2020). The method behind the library was the immunoSEQ multiplex PCR assay. Imported from immuneACCESS, the table was reduced by TCRdb to in-frame sequences with V and J called. These copies leave out some clones; in studies compared against another copy, an unresolved V gene accounts for under half, and the cause of the remainder is not known. The sample data list hundreds of thousands of clones, and about 85% of these were observed just once. The ten biggest clones cover approximately 0.66% of the sample. Sample: peripheral blood. The receptors were gathered from a man in his forties or fifties with acute or convalescent COVID-19.

The rearrangement joins TRBV7-9 to TRBJ2-1, with D perhaps matching TRBD1 (5 bases). The V end was cut by 1 base, the J end by 12 bases, with 10 bases between. The V gene's germline CDR1 is SEHNR and CDR2 FQNEAQ (reference sequence). This CDR3 has 12 amino acids. The CDR3 reads CASSLVQGGQFF. DNA of the CDR3: TGTGCCAGCAGCTTAGTTCAGGGTGGGCAGTTCTTC.

The V and J genes are TRBV6-5 and TRBJ2-5; 8 bases agree with TRBD1. Per germline, CDR1 MNHEY and CDR2 SVGAGI. The CDR3 runs to 14 residues. Germline trimming cut 4 bases from V and 5 bases from J; bases unmatched to any gene: 6. The CDR3 nucleotides are TGTGCCAGCAGTTTTTCAGGGGGCGGGGAGACCCAGTACTTC. It yields the protein CASSFSGGGETQYF.

This clone was seen a few times. V gene TRBV27 combines with J gene TRBJ1-2; perhaps TRBD1 as D (6 bases). The V end lost 6 bases, the J end lost 2 bases, and 19 bases lay between the germline ends. Germline values: CDR1 MNHEY, CDR2 SMNVEV (reference sequence). The CDR3 is 16 amino acids. CDR3 protein: CASSLSWNQGNYGYTF. CDR3 bases: TGTGCCAGCAGCCTGTCGTGGAATCAGGGGAACTATGGCTACACCTTC.

The rearrangement joins TRBV7-2 to TRBJ2-1; 7 positions agree with TRBD2. This CDR3 has 15 amino acids. Per the germline V gene, CDR1 is SGHTA and CDR2 is FQGNSA. Trimming removed 5 bases from V and 7 bases from J; junction bases left unmatched: 11. CDR3 nucleotides: TGTGCCAGCAGCCCCCAGGTAGCGGGCTATAATGAGCAGTTCTTC. As protein: CASSPQVAGYNEQFF. The variable domain in full, with the rest retrieved from reference TRBV7-2 and TRBJ2-1, is GAGVSQSPSNKVTEKGKDVELRCDPISGHTALYWYRQSLGQGLEFLIYFQGNSAPDKSGLPSDRFSAERTGGSVSTLTIQRTQQEDSAVYLCASSPQVAGYNEQFFGPGTRLTVL.

The CDR3 bases are TGTGCCAGCAGCTTAGGCGGGAGGTCCTACAATGAGCAGTTCTTC. This sequence encodes CASSLGGRSYNEQFF. V usage is TRBV7-2 and J usage is TRBJ2-1, with TRBD2 identical over 8 bases. Germline V gene sequence: CDR1 SGHTA, CDR2 FQGNSA. The CDR3 covers 15 residues. With 1 base clipped from V and 1 base from J, the junction kept 0 bases outside the gene matches.

The J gene is TRBJ1-1, the V gene TRBV7-6; tentative D call: TRBD1 (5 bases). This CDR3 has 13 amino acids. The germline V gene has CDR1 SGHVS and CDR2 FNYEAQ. With 3 bases removed from V and 5 bases from J, the gap between germline ends came to 10 bases. The CDR3 nucleotides are TGTGCCAGCAGCTTGGGTGGGGGGACTGAAGCTTTCTTT. Translated: CASSLGGGTEAFF.

CDR3 loop: CASSSGSGQLSYEQYF. DNA of the CDR3: TGTGCCAGCAGCTCCGGATCAGGGCAGCTCTCCTACGAGCAGTACTTC. The chain joins TRBV7-2 to TRBJ2-7; tentatively, D is TRBD1 (5 bases). Germline assignment: CDR1 SGHTA and CDR2 FQGNSA. The CDR3 contains 16 residues. Trimming pared 4 bases from V and 0 bases from J, leaving 16 bases between.

This sequence joins TRBV7-2 and TRBJ2-5, with a weak D call TRBD1 (5 bases). Germline V lookup: CDR1 SGHTA, CDR2 FQGNSA. CDR3 length equals 16 residues. Trimming removed 4 bases at V and 5 bases at J, with 20 bases between. DNA for the CDR3: TGTGCCAGCAGCTGGGCGCACGACAGTGAATGGGAGACCCAGTACTTC. Translating gives CASSWAHDSEWETQYF.

The V call is TRBV3-1 (or the pseudogene TRBV3-2), the J call TRBJ1-2; maybe TRBD1 (6 bases). This CDR3 region has 15 residues. The V end lost 1 base, the J end lost 2 bases, and 11 bases lay between the germline ends. Germline assignment: CDR1 LGHDT and CDR2 YNNKEL (reference sequence). CDR3 nucleotide sequence: TGTGCCAGCAGCCAAGTAACGAGGGGGAACTATGGCTACACCTTC. It yields the protein CASSQVTRGNYGYTF.

This sequence joins TRBV6-5 and TRBJ1-2; unclear D gene. Trimming took off 3 bases at V and 0 bases at J, with 11 bases between the two ends. The CDR3 sequence is 15 residues long. CDR1 and CDR2 from the germline V gene are MNHEY and SVGAGI. CDR3 in DNA: TGTGCCAGCAGTTATACCCAGGTCGCTAACTATGGCTACACCTTC. Protein sequence: CASSYTQVANYGYTF.

This chain connects TRBV28 to TRBJ1-3; D gene ambiguous. Between the trimmed V and J ends, which lost 3 bases and 3 bases, there was a span of 9 bases. This CDR3 comprises 14 residues. Germline values: CDR1 MDHEN, CDR2 SYDVKM. This chain's CDR3 is CASSLADYGNTIYF. The CDR3 coding sequence is TGTGCCAGCAGTTTGGCAGACTATGGAAACACCATATATTTT.

This clone appeared a single time. In DNA, the CDR3 is TGCAGCGTTACCGGGACTAGCGGCATCACAGATACGCAGTATTTT. This gives the protein CSVTGTSGITDTQYF. V is TRBV29-1 and J is TRBJ2-3, with TRBD2 matching 11 bases. The V segment lost 5 bases and the J segment 2 bases; nucleotides outside the gene matches: 6. Germline-derived CDR1 and CDR2 are SQVTM and ANQGSEA. The CDR3 totals 15 residues.

The rearrangement uses TRBV6-6 and TRBJ1-2, with 8 positions matching TRBD1. This CDR3 has 14 residues. CDR1 is MNHNY and CDR2 is SVGAGI in the germline V gene (reference sequence). V trimming: 0 bases; J trimming: 3 bases; junction bases outside the gene matches: 0. The CDR3 spells CASSYSTGDYGYTF. The CDR3 coding sequence is TGTGCCAGCAGTTACTCGACAGGGGACTATGGCTACACCTTC.

The chain joins TRBV6-4 to TRBJ2-1, with 16 nucleotides matching TRBD2. V shed 8 bases and J 9 bases; nucleotides not matched to a gene: 16. The CDR3 is 18 amino acids. Germline V CDR1 and CDR2: MRHNA, SNTAGT. In DNA form, the CDR3 reads TGTGCCAGCGGTCCGGGACTAGCGGGAGGGCCGGTGTGGGGTGAGCAGTTCTTC. Translated: CASGPGLAGGPVWGEQFF.

This chain uses TRBV19 with TRBJ1-1; weak D call: TRBD1 (6 bases). The length of the CDR3 is 14 residues. V was shortened by 7 bases and J by 0 bases, with 12 bases between the two germline ends. CDR1 is LNHDA, CDR2 SQIVND, per germline (reference sequence). The CDR3 region is CASTFGQMNTEAFF. The CDR3 bases are TGTGCCAGTACATTTGGACAGATGAACACTGAAGCTTTCTTT.